Listed below are T cell receptor beta chains from one sample, sequenced in a study of breast tumors, draining lymph nodes, adjacent tissues. TCRdb passed the multiplex PCR reads through MiXCR, listing each CDR3 protein once. The data show about 200,000 distinct CDR3 sequences, with less than 45% seen just once and over 3.5% held by the top ten. Source material: axillary lymph node tissue. Receptors originate from a female donor with breast cancer. Some clones in this sample may be carry-over from other donors' samples. Both conserved end residues are part of each CDR3. D genes are given only for firm matches. Size tells how often a clone was seen (once, few, many) or the class of an expanded clone, and some rows leave it out.

size,D,J,V,length,DNA,CDR3
many,.,TRBJ1-2,TRBV9,14,TGTGCCAGCGAGCCCGCACGGGGGAAATATGGCTACACCTTC,CASEPARGKYGYTF
.,TRBD2,TRBJ2-2,TRBV7-9,17,TGTGCCAGCAGCTTAGAGAGCGGGGGGGCGAGCACCGGGGAGCTGTTTTTT,CASSLESGGASTGELFF
many,TRBD1,TRBJ2-1,TRBV12-3/TRBV12-4,13,TGTGCCAGCAGTACCGGGACAGGAATTGAGCAGTTCTTC,CASSTGTGIEQFF
.,.,TRBJ1-6,TRBV2,14,TGTGCCAGCTTTAGCCGGGAACCAAACTCACCCCTCCACTTT,CASFSREPNSPLHF
many,.,TRBJ1-4,TRBV4-1,14,TGCGCCAGCAGCCAGGGCAGTACTAATGAAAAACTGTTTTTT,CASSQGSTNEKLFF
many,.,TRBJ1-6,TRBV20-1,15,TGCAGTGCTAGAGACCCCACAGGGCCCAATTCACCCCTCCACTTT,CSARDPTGPNSPLHF
many,.,TRBJ1-2,TRBV4-2,17,TGTGCCAGCAGCCAAGATCGGTTGGCAGGAATATACTATGGCTACACCTTC,CASSQDRLAGIYYGYTF
many,.,TRBJ1-4,TRBV6-5,14,TGTGCCAGCAGTTACACTCAGGCAGAAGAAAAACTGTTTTTT,CASSYTQAEEKLFF
.,TRBD2,TRBJ2-1,TRBV2,14,TGTGCCAGCAGAAGAACTAGCGGGACCAATGAGCAGTTCTTC,CASRRTSGTNEQFF
many,.,TRBJ1-4,TRBV2,12,TGTGCCAGCAGAGTAACTAATGAAAAACTGTTTTTT,CASRVTNEKLFF
many,TRBD1,TRBJ2-7,TRBV19,13,TGTGCCAGTAGTATGACAGGGAATTACGAGCAGTACTTC,CASSMTGNYEQYF
many,.,TRBJ2-7,TRBV19,14,TGTGCCAGTAGTATTGATAGGGGGAAATTCGAGCAGTACTTC,CASSIDRGKFEQYF
many,.,TRBJ2-1,TRBV20-1,14,TGCAGTGCTAGAGGCCAGAGGGGTCACAATGAGCAGTTCTTC,CSARGQRGHNEQFF
few,.,TRBJ1-1,TRBV2,12,TGTGCCAGCACCGCTTTTCGGACTGAAGCTTTCTTT,CASTAFRTEAFF
many,TRBD1,TRBJ2-1,TRBV19,16,TGTGCCAGTAGTAGGGACAGGGATGCGGGCTACAATGAGCAGTTCTTC,CASSRDRDAGYNEQFF
.,.,TRBJ1-1,TRBV7-9,13,TGTGCCAGCAGCTCCCGATTCGGGAACGAAGCTTTCTTT,CASSSRFGNEAFF
many,.,TRBJ2-6,TRBV9,16,TGTGCCAGCAGCCCCCCAGGGAGCTCTGGGGCCAACGTCCTGACTTTC,CASSPPGSSGANVLTF
.,.,TRBJ1-5,TRBV28,12,TGTGCCAGCAGGAACGCGAATCAGCCCCAGCATTTT,CASRNANQPQHF
.,TRBD1,TRBJ1-5,TRBV12-3/TRBV12-4,16,TGTGCCAGCAGTTTTGGGGACAGATACAATGAGCAGCCCCAGCATTTT,CASSFGDRYNEQPQHF
many,.,TRBJ1-5,TRBV4-2,16,TGTGCCAGCAGCCAAGTACAGGGAGGTAGCAATCAGCCCCAGCATTTT,CASSQVQGGSNQPQHF
.,TRBD1,TRBJ1-6,TRBV20-1,16,TGCAGTGCTAGCCTCTTTGGACAGGGCCCCGGTTCACCCCTCCACTTT,CSASLFGQGPGSPLHF
many,.,TRBJ2-2,TRBV5-6,16,TGTGCCAGCAGCCCGGGGGTGACACCGAACACCGGGGAGCTGTTTTTT,CASSPGVTPNTGELFF
many,.,TRBJ2-5,TRBV25-1,16,TGTGCCAGCAGTGACCCTGCCCGGGACTACCAAGAGACCCAGTACTTC,CASSDPARDYQETQYF
many,.,TRBJ2-5,TRBV7-2,11,TGTGCCAGCAGCTTAGCCGAGACCCAGTACTTC,CASSLAETQYF
many,TRBD1,TRBJ1-5,TRBV20-1,13,TGCAGTGTTTGGACAGGGGGCAATCAGCCCCAGCATTTT,CSVWTGGNQPQHF
.,TRBD1,TRBJ1-4,TRBV11-2,15,TGTGCCAGCAGCTTAGAGGGACAGGTCAATGAAAAACTGTTTTTT,CASSLEGQVNEKLFF
.,.,TRBJ1-4,TRBV7-9,15,TGCGCCAGCAGCTATGCCGGGACGGGGAATGAAAAACTGTTTTTT,CASSYAGTGNEKLFF
.,.,TRBJ2-1,TRBV12-3/TRBV12-4,13,TGTGCCAGCAGCCCCGCCAGCTACAATGAGCAGTTCTTC,CASSPASYNEQFF
many,TRBD1,TRBJ1-5,TRBV20-1,14,TGCAGTGCCAGGACAGGGGTTGGGAATCAGCCCCAGCATTTT,CSARTGVGNQPQHF
many,.,TRBJ2-3,TRBV5-8,15,TGTGCCAGCAGCTTATCTGAATCTAGCACAGATACGCAGTATTTT,CASSLSESSTDTQYF
many,.,TRBJ1-5,TRBV2,14,TGTGCCAGCAGTCGAACAGGCTTCGAGGAGCCCCAGCATTTT,CASSRTGFEEPQHF
.,TRBD1,TRBJ2-1,TRBV2,14,TGTGCCAGCAGAACAGGGGTGGGTCTCAATGAGCAGTTCTTC,CASRTGVGLNEQFF
.,TRBD2,TRBJ2-1,TRBV11-3,14,TGTGCCAGCAGCCCCGCTAGCGGGGCAAATGAGCAGTTCTTC,CASSPASGANEQFF
many,.,TRBJ1-2,TRBV6-5,14,TGTGCCAGCAGTTACTACAGGGCCCACTATGGCTACACCTTC,CASSYYRAHYGYTF
many,.,TRBJ1-4,TRBV7-6,15,TGTGCCAGCAGCCAACAGGGACAAGATAATGAAAAACTGTTTTTT,CASSQQGQDNEKLFF
.,.,TRBJ2-5,TRBV11-2,17,TGTGCCAGCAGCTTAGATGGGGTAACAACTTTCCAAGAGACCCAGTACTTC,CASSLDGVTTFQETQYF
few,.,TRBJ1-2,TRBV6-4,12,TGTGCCAGCACTACGATCAACTATGGCTACACCTTC,CASTTINYGYTF
many,.,TRBJ2-3,TRBV2,12,TGTGCCAGCAGCCCCCCCGGGAATACGCAGTATTTT,CASSPPGNTQYF
few,.,TRBJ1-1,TRBV9,15,TGTGCCAGCAGCGTAGATGGGGCGCGGGGAGGCGAAGCTTTCTTT,CASSVDGARGGEAFF
many,TRBD2,TRBJ2-3,TRBV11-2,15,TGTGCCAGCAGCTCGGGGGGGCATGGCACAGATACGCAGTATTTT,CASSSGGHGTDTQYF
.,TRBD1,TRBJ1-2,TRBV28,14,TGTGCCAGCAGTCCGACAGGGAACTTTTATGGCTACACCTTC,CASSPTGNFYGYTF
few,TRBD2,TRBJ2-3,TRBV6-5,17,TGTGCCAGCAGTTCGGGACTAGCGGGACCTAGCACAGATACGCAGTATTTT,CASSSGLAGPSTDTQYF
.,.,TRBJ1-5,TRBV5-1,14,TGCGCCAGCAGCTCCGGGACCCGGGGGTCCTACGAGCATTTT,CASSSGTRGSYEHF
many,.,TRBJ1-4,TRBV5-1,13,TGCGCCAGCAGCCCCCGGGACACCAAAAAACTGTTTTTT,CASSPRDTKKLFF
many,.,TRBJ2-3,TRBV20-1,14,TGCAGTGCGAGTAGGGGGGCAAACACAGATACGCAGTATTTT,CSASRGANTDTQYF
.,.,TRBJ1-1,TRBV19,16,TGTGCCAGTAGTAGGGACACCAGATACATGAACACTGAAGCTTTCTTT,CASSRDTRYMNTEAFF
many,TRBD2,TRBJ2-7,TRBV9,14,TGTGCCAGCACCCCCGGGACTAGCGTGCACGAGCAGTACTTC,CASTPGTSVHEQYF
.,.,TRBJ2-3,TRBV11-2,12,TGTGCCACCTCCGGGACACCCGATACGCAGTATTTT,CATSGTPDTQYF
many,.,TRBJ1-6,TRBV10-3,15,TGTGCCATCAGTGAGTCAGGGGACACAAATTCACCCCTCCACTTT,CAISESGDTNSPLHF
.,TRBD2,TRBJ2-1,TRBV18,19,TGTGCCAGCTCACCACCCCGGACTAGCGGGGGAGCTTTATACAATGAGCAGTTCTTC,CASSPPRTSGGALYNEQFF
.,TRBD1,TRBJ1-2,TRBV5-1,12,TGTGCCAGCAGCTTTGACAGGGATGGCTACACCTTC,CASSFDRDGYTF
many,.,TRBJ2-1,TRBV12-3/TRBV12-4,15,TGTGCCAGCAGTTTAAGGCAGGCCACCTACAATGAGCAGTTCTTC,CASSLRQATYNEQFF
.,.,TRBJ1-5,TRBV6-1,15,TGTGCCAGCAGTCAAGCAACCAGGAACAATCAGCCCCAGCATTTT,CASSQATRNNQPQHF
many,.,TRBJ2-1,TRBV14,14,TGTGCCAGCAGCCAGGAGAGGGAGTACAATGAGCAGTTCTTC,CASSQEREYNEQFF
.,TRBD2,TRBJ2-5,TRBV19,15,TGTGCCAGTAGTATTCGACGGGGAGGGGAGGAGACCCAGTACTTC,CASSIRRGGEETQYF